This TCR beta chain was sequenced during a study of beta chain features in type 1 diabetes. Whole-study findings and limits: For patients and controls alike, PCR might favor shorter templates to the same degree. Insertion counts at VDJ junctions were lower in type 1 diabetes patients, who also showed more deletions there.

Expressed TCRB transcripts got sequenced, as all isolated RNA was reverse transcribed. Clones were read by immunoSEQ multiplex PCR, and TCRdb kept only the in-frame ones, dropping some. The data contain around 300,000 clones, 9.5% to 11% of them singletons. The CDR3 loop spans 15 amino acids. Trimming pared 6 bases from V and 5 bases from J, leaving 20 bases between. Germline-derived CDR1 and CDR2 are MDHEN and SYDVKM. This clone showed up just a few times. The antigen is undetermined. The chain has TRBV28 and TRBJ2-7; the D gene is possibly TRBD2 (5 bases). The sample consisted of naive CD4+ T cells from blood. The TCR was taken from a woman in her thirties in good health. The chain's CDR3 is CASSTLGLHKDEQYF. Here the CDR3 DNA reads TGTGCCAGCAGCACTCTAGGACTGCATAAGGACGAGCAGTACTTC. The full variable domain, rest sourced from reference TRBV28 and TRBJ2-7, is DVKVTQSSRYLVKRTGEKVFLECVQDMDHENMFWYRQDPGLGLRLIYFSYDVKMKEKGDIPEGYSVSREKKERFSLILESASTNQTSMYLCASSTLGLHKDEQYFGPGTRLTVT.